This T cell receptor (beta chain) is from a study of blood T cell repertoires in COVID-19. The wider study: Both acute and convalescent COVID-19 samples were obtained from the United States, Italy and Spain. Sample material is recorded as cDNA or gDNA derived from T cells, B-cell-depleted T cells, or PBMCs.

Methods used by the authors: Scientists estimated how many nucleated cells there were by amplifying reference gene primers. Produced via immunoSEQ multiplex PCR; TCRdb's table is partial and in-frame only. From that table come the V and J calls and clone size; the DNA was used to work out D and trimming. This table has about 220,000 clones, roughly four fifths appearing once. Seattle's enrolled individuals joined amid active infection and were then monitored longitudinally. CDR3 length: 14 residues. Trimming took off 6 bases at V and 4 bases at J, with 15 bases between the two ends. The V gene's germline CDR1 is KGHSH and CDR2 LQKENI.

This chain uses TRBV18 with TRBJ1-1; D perhaps matches TRBD1 (5 bases). Sample: peripheral blood. This TCR derives from a woman aged 80 or older with COVID-19, enrolled during active disease. The CDR3 loop reads CASSSLDKSTEAFF. The DNA for the CDR3 is TGTGCCAGCTCCTCACTGGACAAGAGCACTGAAGCTTTCTTT. The whole variable domain, filled in from reference TRBV18 and TRBJ1-1, reads NAGVMQNPRHLVRRRGQEARLRCSPMKGHSHVYWYRQLPEEGLKFMVYLQKENIIDESGMPKERFSAEFPKEGPSILRIQQVVRGDSAAYFCASSSLDKSTEAFFGQGTRLTVV.